This T cell receptor (beta chain) was retrieved from a study of regulatory T cells in long-lasting Graves disease. Study observations and caveats: Accuracy may have been reduced by the small sample size.

As to time point: newly diagnosed GD, antithyroid drugs for less than 3 months. The TCR library was made from RNA extracted from PBMCs. Per the germline V gene, CDR1 is SQVTM and CDR2 is ANQGSEA. CDR3 length: 11 amino acids. Trimming left V 7 bases short and J 12 bases short, with 15 bases between. Details on this clonotype: Its target is not known.

Arm-PCR with iRepertoire HTBI primers amplified the CDR3 regions for these TCR beta libraries. TCRdb analysed the multiplex PCR reads with MiXCR anew, one entry per CDR3 protein. The data contain 450,000 to 600,000 distinct CDR3 sequences, around 15% of them singletons. This sample was shared with a second study, whose subject was T cells in Graves' hyperthyroidism and ophthalmopathy.

Sequencing used peripheral blood mononuclear cells (PBMCs), obtained at new diagnosis, from a patient treated with antithyroid drugs. The genes are TRBV29-1 and TRBJ1-4; D possibly corresponds to TRBD1 (6 bases). This clonotype originated in a man aged 35 to 55 with Graves disease. CDR3 DNA sequence: TGCAGCGGGGGATGGACAGCCGAACTGTTTTTT. Translation gives CSGGWTAELFF.